This passage covers 18 T cell receptor beta chains from one sample sequenced in a study of OX40 agonist ivuxolimab in advanced cancers. Only in-frame clones appear in the TCRdb table, and some are missing; sequencing was by immunoSEQ multiplex PCR. The data contain more than 55,000 clones, just over 85% of them singletons. Sequenced here: CD4+ or CD8+ T cells sorted from blood, sampled in a trial of the OX40 agonist ivuxolimab. These receptors came from an adult with an advanced solid tumor such as melanoma, head and neck, liver or kidney cancer.

V and J are TRBV6-1 and TRBJ1-4, with TRBD1 matching 7 bases. Germline V lookup: CDR1 MNHNS, CDR2 SASEGT. The CDR3 has 15 amino acids. Trimming at V came to 0 bases and at J to 5 bases, leaving 3 bases not matched to a gene. CDR3 in amino acids: CASSEASGGNEKLFF. Here the CDR3 DNA reads TGTGCCAGCAGTGAAGCGTCAGGGGGAAATGAAAAACTGTTTTTT.

The chain is built from TRBV2 and TRBJ1-5, with 7 bases aligning to TRBD1. Germline V gene data show CDR1 as SNHLY and CDR2 as FYNNEI. V lost 5 bases and J lost 7; bases outside the gene matches: 5. This CDR3 region has 13 residues. In DNA form, the CDR3 reads TGTGCCAGCAGTACAGGGGACGGCCAGCCCCAGCATTTT. This translates into CASSTGDGQPQHF.

This chain connects TRBV28 to TRBJ1-1; D possibly corresponds to TRBD1 (6 bases). V shed 11 bases and J shed 0 bases, with 19 bases lying between them. CDR3 length: 15 residues. Germline-derived CDR1 and CDR2 are MDHEN and SYDVKM. CDR3 region: CALFGPGGMNTEAFF. In nucleotides, the CDR3 is TGTGCCCTATTCGGACCCGGGGGCATGAACACTGAAGCTTTCTTT.

Only a few counts were recorded for this clone. The J gene is TRBJ1-1, the V gene TRBV28; D is unclear. CDR1 and CDR2 from the germline V gene are MDHEN and SYDVKM. The CDR3 runs to 12 residues. V was clipped by 6 bases and J by 4 bases, with 9 bases between them. Here the CDR3 DNA reads TGTGCCAGCAGATATTCGGGCACTGAAGCTTTCTTT. Translation gives CASRYSGTEAFF.

The rearrangement uses TRBV7-2 and TRBJ2-3; D is unresolved. V gave up 1 base and J gave up 7 bases, with 18 bases separating them. The CDR3 is made up of 16 amino acids. The germline V gene has CDR1 SGHTA and CDR2 FQGNSA. In DNA form, the CDR3 reads TGTGCCAGCAGCTTAGTGGGTGTAGCCAGCGTTAATACGCAGTATTTT. As protein: CASSLVGVASVNTQYF. Complete variable domain (other parts from reference TRBV7-2 and TRBJ2-3): GAGVSQSPSNKVTEKGKDVELRCDPISGHTALYWYRQSLGQGLEFLIYFQGNSAPDKSGLPSDRFSAERTGGSVSTLTIQRTQQEDSAVYLCASSLVGVASVNTQYFGPGTRLTVL.

The chain recombines TRBV28 with TRBJ2-2, with D unresolved. V lost 8 bases to trimming and J lost 6 bases, with 19 bases between them. This CDR3 contains 15 residues. The germline V gene encodes CDR1 MDHEN and CDR2 SYDVKM. The CDR3 sequence is CASRRFNVGSGELFF. The DNA for the CDR3 is TGTGCCAGCCGGAGATTTAACGTGGGGTCCGGGGAGCTGTTTTTT.

This clone was picked up one time. The chain couples TRBV6-4 to TRBJ2-7, with TRBD1 matching over 10 bases. J lost 6 bases, V lost 11 bases, and 4 bases had no gene match. The germline V gene encodes CDR1 MRHNA and CDR2 SNTAGT. The CDR3 contains 11 residues. The CDR3 coding sequence is TGTGCCCAGGACAGGGGGGGCGAGCAGTACTTC. As protein: CAQDRGGEQYF.

The chain is built from TRBV7-2 and TRBJ1-2, with 7 nucleotides matching TRBD1. V lost 6 bases and J lost 8; bases outside the gene matches: 15. The CDR3 length is 15 residues. CDR1 SGHTA and CDR2 FQGNSA come from the germline V gene. Here the CDR3 DNA reads TGTGCCAGCAGGTCCCGACAGGGCAAGGCAGGCGGCTACACCTTC. Its protein is CASRSRQGKAGGYTF.

The chain combines TRBV15 with TRBJ2-5; D gene unclear. Trimming pared 5 bases from V and 2 bases from J, leaving 6 bases between. The CDR3 sequence is 12 residues long. CDR1 is LNHNV and CDR2 is YYDKDF in the germline V gene (reference sequence). The CDR3 DNA reads as TGTGCCACCAGCCGTTTTCAAGAGACCCAGTACTTC. This gives the protein CATSRFQETQYF. Full variable domain (remainder filled in from reference TRBV15 and TRBJ2-5): DAMVIQNPRYQVTQFGKPVTLSCSQTLNHNVMYWYQQKSSQAPKLLFHYYDKDFNNEADTPDNFQSRRPNTSFCFLDIRSPGLGDTAMYLCATSRFQETQYFGPGTRLLVL.

The chain recombines TRBV7-2 with TRBJ1-1; D gene ambiguous. Germline lookup yields CDR1 SGHTA and CDR2 FQGNSA. The CDR3 spans 13 residues. V was cut by 4 bases and J by 0 bases, with 6 bases left in between. This CDR3 is CASSYSLNTEAFF. The CDR3 DNA is TGTGCCAGCAGCTACAGCCTGAACACTGAAGCTTTCTTT.

This rearrangement joins TRBV6-5 to TRBJ2-3, with a possible D match to TRBD2 (5 bases). V lost 7 bases and J 4 bases, leaving 15 bases between the germline ends. The CDR3 length is 14 residues. Germline CDR1 is MNHEY and CDR2 is SVGAGI. The CDR3 DNA reads as TGTGCCAGCACTCCACCAACTAGGCCAGATACGCAGTATTTT. This translates into CASTPPTRPDTQYF.

The chain joins TRBV11-1 to TRBJ1-1, with TRBD1 matching over 7 bases. This CDR3 is built from 14 residues. Germline V CDR1 and CDR2: SGHAT, FQDESV (reference sequence). V trimming: 4 bases; J trimming: 1 base; junction bases outside the gene matches: 3. The CDR3 nucleotides read TGTGCCAGCAGCTCCTACAGGGGGAACACTGAAGCTTTCTTT. It specifies CASSSYRGNTEAFF.

The gene calls are TRBV7-2 and TRBJ1-5, with TRBD1 as a possible D gene (6 bases). The CDR3 spans 17 residues. V was clipped by 2 bases and J by 0 bases, with 14 bases between them. Germline CDR1 SGHTA, CDR2 FQGNSA. The CDR3 DNA reads TGTGCCAGCAGCTTAAGGCCAGGGGCAAGTAGCAATCAGCCCCAGCATTTT. Its protein is CASSLRPGASSNQPQHF. The full variable domain, completed using reference TRBV7-2 and TRBJ1-5, is GAGVSQSPSNKVTEKGKDVELRCDPISGHTALYWYRQSLGQGLEFLIYFQGNSAPDKSGLPSDRFSAERTGGSVSTLTIQRTQQEDSAVYLCASSLRPGASSNQPQHFGDGTRLSIL.

This sequence joins TRBV5-1 and TRBJ2-4, with TRBD2 matching 9 bases. This CDR3 comprises 16 residues. Germline V gene data show CDR1 as SGHRS and CDR2 as YFSETQ. J lost 0 bases, V lost 2 bases, and 3 bases had no gene match. The CDR3 sequence is CASSFLAGIAKNIQYF. In DNA, the CDR3 is TGCGCCAGCAGCTTTCTAGCGGGGATAGCCAAAAACATTCAGTACTTC.

The V and J genes are TRBV5-4 and TRBJ1-3; tentative D call: TRBD1 (6 bases). Trimming shortened V by 10 bases and J by 2 bases, and 16 bases separated the two germline ends. The V gene's germline CDR1 is SGHNT and CDR2 YYREEE (reference sequence). This CDR3 comprises 14 residues. CDR3 residues: CAGSTGTPGNTIYF. In DNA, the CDR3 is TGTGCCGGTTCAACAGGGACGCCTGGAAACACCATATATTTT. Complete variable domain (other parts from reference TRBV5-4 and TRBJ1-3): ETGVTQSPTHLIKTRGQQVTLRCSSQSGHNTVSWYQQALGQGPQFIFQYYREEENGRGNFPPRFSGLQFPNYSSELNVNALELDDSALYLCAGSTGTPGNTIYFGEGSWLTVV.

This clone has just one count. The chain has TRBV6-5 and TRBJ2-1; 8 nucleotides agree with TRBD2. V lost 6 bases to trimming and J lost 7 bases; unmatched junction nucleotides: 11. The CDR3 runs 15 residues. Germline CDR1 and CDR2: MNHEY and SVGAGI. CDR3 nucleotide sequence: TGTGCCAGCAGGGACCCGATAGCGGGGCGAAATGAGCAGTTCTTC. Its protein product is CASRDPIAGRNEQFF.

This sequence joins TRBV7-2 and TRBJ2-7; D call uncertain. From germline, CDR1 is SGHTA and CDR2 FQGNSA. Trimming stripped 1 base from V and 0 bases from J, with 13 bases between. CDR3 length equals 16 residues. The CDR3 DNA sequence: TGTGCCAGCAGCTTAGGGAAGGGCCTGGTCTCCTACGAGCAGTACTTC. Translation: CASSLGKGLVSYEQYF.

The chain's CDR3 is CASQPGGNYEQYF. The CDR3 region has the DNA TGTGCCAGCCAACCTGGGGGAAACTACGAGCAGTACTTC. The V gene is TRBV6-6, the J gene TRBJ2-7; D tentatively reads TRBD1 or TRBD2 (5 bases each). This CDR3 is built from 13 residues. Trimming removed 8 bases at V and 3 bases at J, with 14 bases between. CDR1 MNHNY and CDR2 SVGAGI come from the germline V gene (reference sequence).